These T cell receptor beta chains were read from a single sample in a study of blood T cell repertoires in COVID-19. Sequencing was performed with immunoSEQ multiplex PCR; in TCRdb, only in-frame clones are kept and a portion is missing. The repertoire holds a few hundred thousand clones, with approximately 87% as singletons. The sample consisted of peripheral blood. Receptor source: a man in his 60s with acute or convalescent COVID-19. CDR3s include the opening cysteine and the closing phenylalanine or tryptophan. A D gene is named only where the DNA matches it firmly. Rows give clone size only sometimes, using once, few, many, or a class for an expanded clone.

>TRBJ2-6|TRBD2|-|TRBV19
CASSTLAGGISGANVLTF
TGTGCCAGTAGTACGCTAGCGGGAGGTATCTCTGGGGCCAACGTCCTGACTTTC
>TRBJ1-3|-|-|TRBV28
CASRGIRDSRRGSGNTIYF
TGTGCCAGCAGGGGAATACGGGACTCTCGAAGAGGCTCTGGAAACACCATATATTTT
>TRBJ1-1|TRBD1|-|TRBV4-3
CASSQDRGQVNTEAFF
TGCGCCAGCAGCCAGGACAGGGGGCAGGTGAACACTGAAGCTTTCTTT
>TRBJ1-4|TRBD1|-|TRBV5-4
CASSLATTGGEKLFF
TGTGCCAGCAGCTTGGCCACGACAGGGGGGGAAAAACTGTTTTTT
>TRBJ2-3|-|-|TRBV7-2
CASSLVYRGTDTQYF
TGTGCCAGCAGCTTAGTATACAGGGGCACAGATACGCAGTATTTT
>TRBJ2-4|-|-|TRBV28
CASKDTQNIQYF
TGTGCCAGCAAGGACACCCAAAACATTCAGTACTTC
>TRBJ2-5|TRBD2|-|TRBV7-8
CASSQRYDGKRGETQYF
TGTGCCAGCAGCCAACGGTATGACGGCAAGCGGGGGGAGACCCAGTACTTC
>TRBJ1-5|-|-|TRBV5-1
CASSLEGGGNQPQHF
TGCGCCAGCAGCTTGGAAGGGGGTGGCAATCAGCCCCAGCATTTT
>TRBJ2-5|-|-|TRBV6-5
CASRVAEGGRETQYF
TGTGCCAGCAGGGTCGCAGAAGGGGGAAGGGAGACCCAGTACTTC
>TRBJ2-5|-|-|TRBV10-3
CAISSRGETQYF
TGTGCCATCAGTTCCAGGGGAGAGACCCAGTACTTC
>TRBJ1-1|TRBD1|-|TRBV18
CASSPRGQGSDTEAFF
TGTGCCAGCTCACCACGGGGACAGGGTTCGGACACTGAAGCTTTCTTT
>TRBJ2-2|-|once|TRBV7-6
CASSSQPQGSYTGELFF
TGTGCCAGCAGCTCCCAGCCTCAGGGGTCATACACCGGGGAGCTGTTTTTT
>TRBJ2-7|TRBD2|once|TRBV11-2
CASSLVSYGGRHTYEQYF
TGTGCCAGCAGCTTAGTGAGTTATGGCGGGAGGCACACCTACGAGCAGTACTTC
>TRBJ1-5|TRBD1|-|TRBV10-3
CAISESTRDRGPRNQPQHF
TGTGCCATCAGTGAGTCGACTCGAGACAGGGGTCCCCGCAATCAGCCCCAGCATTTT
>TRBJ2-1|TRBD2|few|TRBV7-8
CASSPGLAGGILQFF
TGTGCCAGCAGCCCCGGACTAGCGGGGGGTATCCTCCAGTTCTTC
>TRBJ2-2|-|-|TRBV11-3
CASSLTGSDTGELFF
TGTGCCAGCAGCCTTACAGGGTCGGACACCGGGGAGCTGTTTTTT
>TRBJ2-5|-|-|TRBV29-1
CSVEKGRETQYF
TGCAGCGTTGAGAAGGGGAGGGAGACCCAGTACTTC
>TRBJ2-3|TRBD2|-|TRBV18
CASSSRAGGTDTQYF
TGTGCCAGCTCATCCCGAGCGGGGGGCACAGATACGCAGTATTTT
>TRBJ2-6|TRBD1|-|TRBV6-5
CASSTGGAGANVLTF
TGTGCCAGCAGTACAGGGGGCGCCGGGGCCAACGTCCTGACTTTC
>TRBJ1-6|-|-|TRBV18
CASSPSSYNSPLHF
TGTGCCAGCTCGCCGAGCTCCTATAATTCACCCCTCCACTTT
>TRBJ1-5|-|-|TRBV4-2
CASSQDPPRRGSDQPQHF
TGTGCCAGCAGCCAAGATCCCCCTAGACGGGGGTCAGATCAGCCCCAGCATTTT
>TRBJ1-2|-|-|TRBV11-2
CASSFGTNYGYTF
TGTGCCAGCAGCTTTGGGACAAACTATGGCTACACCTTC
>TRBJ2-6|TRBD1|-|TRBV5-1
CASSFGQAASGANVLTF
TGCGCCAGCAGCTTCGGACAGGCCGCCTCGGGGGCCAACGTCCTGACTTTC
>TRBJ1-6|TRBD1|-|TRBV30
CAWGTGEYSPLHF
TGTGCCTGGGGGACAGGGGAATATTCACCCCTCCACTTT
>TRBJ1-2|TRBD1|-|TRBV9
CASSPMTGGAYGYTF
TGTGCCAGCAGCCCCATGACAGGGGGCGCGTATGGCTACACCTTC
>TRBJ2-5|-|once|TRBV10-3
CAISESRAAGERETQYF
TGTGCCATCAGTGAGTCTAGGGCGGCAGGGGAGCGAGAGACCCAGTACTTC
>TRBJ1-6|-|-|TRBV7-6
CASSRWGGSPLHF
TGTGCCAGCAGCAGATGGGGGGGCTCACCCCTCCACTTT
>TRBJ1-1|-|-|TRBV4-1
CASSPSEGVPNTEAFF
TGCGCCAGCAGCCCTTCCGAAGGGGTTCCGAACACTGAAGCTTTCTTT
>TRBJ2-2|TRBD1|-|TRBV6-4
CASSYGQGRTGELFF
TGTGCCAGCAGCTACGGACAGGGGCGGACCGGGGAGCTGTTTTTT
>TRBJ1-4|TRBD1|-|TRBV7-2
CASSSRTGPGEKLFF
TGTGCCAGCAGCTCACGGACAGGGCCTGGTGAAAAACTGTTTTTT
>TRBJ1-1|TRBD1|-|TRBV11-1
CASSLAGTGVNTEAFF
TGTGCCAGCAGCTTAGCGGGGACAGGGGTGAACACTGAAGCTTTCTTT
>TRBJ1-2|TRBD1|-|TRBV25-1
CASSPGQQSYTF
TGTGCCAGCAGCCCGGGACAGCAAAGCTACACCTTC
>TRBJ2-7|-|once|TRBV27
CASSYPGHHEQYF
TGTGCCAGCAGTTACCCAGGGCACCACGAGCAGTACTTC
>TRBJ1-5|TRBD1|-|TRBV19
CASTSTGGGQPQHF
TGTGCCAGTACCTCTACAGGGGGCGGGCAGCCCCAGCATTTT
>TRBJ2-7|TRBD2|few|TRBV11-3
CASSYTLAGGSYEQYF
TGTGCCAGCAGCTACACATTAGCGGGGGGATCCTACGAGCAGTACTTC
>TRBJ2-2|-|-|TRBV15
CATSRHLGSSNTGELFF
TGTGCCACCAGCAGACACCTAGGGAGCAGTAACACCGGGGAGCTGTTTTTT
>TRBJ2-5|TRBD2|-|TRBV28
CASSLYSGRGETQYF
TGTGCCAGCAGTTTATATAGCGGGAGGGGAGAGACCCAGTACTTC
>TRBJ2-2|TRBD2|-|TRBV5-1
CASSLASGRNGELFF
TGCGCCAGCAGCTTGGCCAGCGGGAGGAACGGGGAGCTGTTTTTT
>TRBJ2-5|-|-|TRBV7-9
CASSRLRETQYF
TGTGCCAGCAGCCGACTGCGAGAGACCCAGTACTTC
>TRBJ1-1|-|-|TRBV9
CASSVESGDHAEAFF
TGTGCCAGCAGCGTCGAGTCAGGGGACCACGCTGAAGCTTTCTTT
>TRBJ2-7|TRBD1|-|TRBV7-2
CASSLVRDRGAEQYF
TGTGCCAGCAGCTTAGTAAGGGACAGGGGAGCCGAGCAGTACTTC
>TRBJ1-4|TRBD1|-|TRBV24-1
CATSDPGTGGEKLFF
TGTGCCACCAGTGATCCCGGGACAGGGGGCGAAAAACTGTTTTTT